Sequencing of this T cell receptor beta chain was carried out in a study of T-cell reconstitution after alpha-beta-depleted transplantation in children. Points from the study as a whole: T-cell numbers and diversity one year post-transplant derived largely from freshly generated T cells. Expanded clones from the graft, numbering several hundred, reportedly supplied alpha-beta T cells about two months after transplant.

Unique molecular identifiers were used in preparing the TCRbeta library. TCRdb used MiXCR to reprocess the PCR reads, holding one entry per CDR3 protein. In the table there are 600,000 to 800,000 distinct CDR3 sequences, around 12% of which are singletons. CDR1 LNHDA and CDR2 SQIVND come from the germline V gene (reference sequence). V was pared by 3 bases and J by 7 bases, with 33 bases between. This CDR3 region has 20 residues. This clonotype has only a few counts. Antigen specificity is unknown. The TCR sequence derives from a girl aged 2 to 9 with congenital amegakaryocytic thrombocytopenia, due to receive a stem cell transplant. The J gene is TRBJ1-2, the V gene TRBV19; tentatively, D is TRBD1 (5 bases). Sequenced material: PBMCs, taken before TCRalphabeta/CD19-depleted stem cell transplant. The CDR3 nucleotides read TGTGCCAGTAGTATCCGCAAGTATAGTCGTCCAGGTGCAGGGCGGAGTGGCTACACCTTC. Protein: CASSIRKYSRPGAGRSGYTF.